A selection of T cell receptor beta chains follows, all from one sample in a study of cytomegalovirus exposure and HLA in healthy donors. This table comes from immunoSEQ multiplex PCR, and its TCRdb copy is limited to in-frame clones, with some not included. The table includes approximately 110,000 clones, under 80% detected once. Sequenced input: PBMCs. These receptors came from a woman aged 40 to 50 in good health and CMV-seropositive. Each CDR3 is given without its conserved first and last residue.

j_call,v_call,cdr3_aa
TRBJ2-3,TRBV27,ASSYGPLGRYTDTQY
TRBJ1-3,TRBV18,ASSRNPPSSGNTIY
TRBJ1-2,TRBV4-1,ASRDRPYGYT
TRBJ1-5,TRBV7-2,ASSLIPGSNQPQH
TRBJ1-1,TRBV6-4,ASSDSFGQGAEAF
TRBJ2-1,TRBV21-1,ASSTLAGVQF
TRBJ2-7,TRBV6-5,ASSYTSGGSYEQY
TRBJ2-5,TRBV4-2,ASSHSGLAGRVETQY
TRBJ2-7,TRBV10-3,AISERQGAGEQY
TRBJ1-2,TRBV19,ASRRDRKNYGYT
TRBJ2-6,TRBV19,ASQDPGQGFLGANVLT
TRBJ1-4,TRBV6-5,ASSTGQSNEKLF
TRBJ1-4,TRBV18,ASSPAVKSNEKLF
TRBJ1-1,TRBV30,AWNRDRGRTEAF
TRBJ1-5,TRBV7-9,ASSLTGGNQPQH
TRBJ2-2,TRBV15,ATSRVLADTGELF
TRBJ2-5,TRBV11-2,ASSRGTGDVETQY
TRBJ2-2,TRBV7-6,ASSLGRTSFVYGGELF
TRBJ1-2,TRBV18,ASSPRGDPYGYT
TRBJ1-2,TRBV19,ASSPSGTVYGYT
TRBJ2-5,TRBV7-2,ASSSSLASETQY
TRBJ2-3,TRBV2,ASKRRSGVDTQY
TRBJ1-1,TRBV7-3,ASRGSGTENTEAF
TRBJ2-3,TRBV9,ASSAYRDRTTDTQY
TRBJ2-5,TRBV5-4,ASSSPGQEQETQY
TRBJ2-3,TRBV28,ASSLTTGYTDTQY
TRBJ1-5,TRBV6-6,ASSYGDRAVQPQH
TRBJ2-7,TRBV30,AWRVLGQKNEQY
TRBJ2-3,TRBV5-1,ASSQSAVVTDTQY
TRBJ1-6,TRBV14,ASSQDHSPWAPLH
TRBJ2-7,TRBV7-2,ASSLGSGVNYEQY
TRBJ1-5,TRBV27,ASRSGGAGNQPQH
TRBJ1-1,TRBV7-8,ASSPALRYRGEAF
TRBJ1-3,TRBV18,ASSPFDSSGNTIY